This T cell receptor beta chain derives from a study of post-analysis software for immune sequencing data (dated by TCRdb to between 2014 and 2017). Regarding the complete study: Relapsing-remitting, secondary progressive and progressive-relapsing multiple sclerosis were recorded as disease courses, and subtype annotation was lacking for some patients. Patient repertoires were compared against ten to twelve previously published healthy control repertoires from donors aged roughly 6 to 28 years. A subset of samples was prepared in parallel using single-end sample barcoding, then pooled and co-amplified after Illumina adapter ligation. What the research found in general, with its limitations: Multiple sclerosis patients had significantly lower normalized Chao1 diversity than controls, a result that suggests substantial peripheral T-cell clonal expansion. The multiple sclerosis patient group was slightly younger than the control group. Direct clustering with F measure showed strong co-clustering of samples prepared in the same batch, prompting a batch-effect correction. Significantly higher frequencies in patients than in controls were found for about 5 TRBV segments, including TRBV5-6, TRBV5-1 and TRBV20-1.

This clonotype occurred a few times. Its antigen specificity is not known. The record has no base qualities; no much larger clone is one base away. The V end loses 3 bases and the J end loses 4 bases, and a stretch of 15 bases separates them. Reading from cysteine to phenylalanine, the CDR3 counts 14 amino acids. This entry keeps only the CDR3 DNA: 42 bases, framed from base 1. The germline V gene (reference sequence) supplies CDR1 DFQATT and CDR2 SNEGSKA. The method behind the library was PCR. The run used an Illumina HiSeq 2500. Unique molecular identifiers were incorporated into TCR beta cDNA libraries to reduce PCR and sequencing biases. Per 1 to 10 million input T cells, roughly 0.5 million cDNA molecules were obtained, such that each molecule approximated one T cell. The same protocol used for the earlier healthy control dataset was applied to prepare and sequence the patient libraries. Samples belonging to the same batch were prepared together, multiplexed and sequenced on a shared HiSeq lane. As for the original processing: Raw barcoded reads were processed with MIGEC, and single-read molecular identifier groups were discarded before consensus assembly and CDR3 extraction. VDJtools was used for post-analysis of the clonotype tables, with diversity normalized by down-sampling every dataset to the smallest sample size. In repertoire overlap clustering, CDR3 amino acid sequences, but not nucleotide sequences, were matched to correct batch-related cross-sample contamination. The raw public data were reprocessed by TCRdb itself: fastp quality trimming at Q25, MiXCR clonotype calling, in-frame beta chains only. Rows merge per CDR3 protein into single entries with the most common DNA and genes. In this record, the V and J calls reflect TCRdb's handling and not the investigators' own analysis. A total of some 260,000 distinct CDR3 sequences appear in this sample, about 40% of them only once. Under 5% of the sample goes to the ten largest clones.

To demonstrate the VDJtools post-analysis software, the study profiled TCR beta repertoires from the peripheral blood of about 13 young patients with multiple sclerosis. The multiple sclerosis patients were children and adolescents between about 6 and 16 years of age. This sequence uses TRBV20-1 and TRBJ1-1; TRBD1 is perhaps the D gene, given 5 matching bases. The sample taken for sequencing was blood. The clonotype originates from a girl aged 10 to 17 with multiple sclerosis. The sequenced DNA: TGCAGTGCTAGTAGGATACCGCAGGGCACTGAAGCTTTCTTT. Its protein product is CSASRIPQGTEAFF.